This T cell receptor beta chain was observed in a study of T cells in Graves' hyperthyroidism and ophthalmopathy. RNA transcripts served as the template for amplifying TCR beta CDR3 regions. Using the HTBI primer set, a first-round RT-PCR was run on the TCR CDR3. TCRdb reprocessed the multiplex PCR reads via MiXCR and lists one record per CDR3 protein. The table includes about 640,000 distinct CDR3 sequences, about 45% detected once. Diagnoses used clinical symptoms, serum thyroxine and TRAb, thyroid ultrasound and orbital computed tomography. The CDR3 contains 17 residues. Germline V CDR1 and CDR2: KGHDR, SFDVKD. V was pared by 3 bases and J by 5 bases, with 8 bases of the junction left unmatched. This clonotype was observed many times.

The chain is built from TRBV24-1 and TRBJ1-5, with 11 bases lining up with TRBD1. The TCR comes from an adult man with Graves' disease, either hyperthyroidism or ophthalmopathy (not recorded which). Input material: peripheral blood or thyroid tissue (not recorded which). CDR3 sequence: CATSDGGQGALDQPQHF. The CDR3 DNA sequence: TGTGCCACCAGTGATGGCGGACAGGGGGCGCTGGATCAGCCCCAGCATTTT.